This TCR beta chain emerged from a study of a mutant IDH1 vaccine in newly diagnosed glioma. Using immunoSEQ multiplex PCR, the repertoire was profiled, and TCRdb retains in-frame clones only, with some absent. The table has tens of thousands of clones, about four fifths seen once. Noted time point: week 47, end of study. Vaccinated patients received 300 ug of mutant IDH1 20-mer peptide per dose, with topical imiquimod. V lost 1 base and J 4 bases, leaving 5 bases between the germline ends. Per germline, CDR1 SGHVS and CDR2 FNYEAQ. CDR3 length: 13 amino acids. Regarding this clone: Its antigen is still unknown.

The rearrangement joins TRBV7-6 to TRBJ1-5; D unresolved. Here the sequenced sample was PBMCs, taken from a glioma patient whose treatment included an IDH1 peptide vaccine. This clonotype originated in a young man with glioma. Written as DNA, the CDR3 is TGTGCCAGCAGCTTAGACAGTAATCAGCCCCAGCATTTT. It codes for CASSLDSNQPQHF.